Included here is one TCR beta chain sequence, with context. Its specificity is unknown. The CDR3 is 15 residues long. Looked up from germline, CDR1 is MGHDK and CDR2 is SYGVNS. The ends lost 10 bases at V and 6 bases at J; junction bases unmatched: 10. TCRdb's copy holds only in-frame clones and misses some; the assay was immunoSEQ multiplex PCR. The table has 2 million or so clones, about 95% seen once. The data were obtained in a study of shared clonotypes between healthy human individuals. Findings of the study overall: For naive CD4 cells, roughly 5% of clonotypes were shared across a handful of donors. With few donors, the genetic and exposure-history diversity represented was limited. Shared clonotypes across all four donors exceeded non-shared ones in generation probability.

Naive CD8 cells comprised CD45RO-negative, CCR7-positively selected cells, excluding terminally differentiated effector memory CD45RA+ cells. This TCR derives from a man aged 18 to 29 in good health. The sample consisted of naive CD8+ T cells sorted from blood. The rearrangement uses TRBV25-1 and TRBJ2-5; 14 nucleotides align to TRBD2. The CDR3 DNA reads TGTGCCACCAAGGCCGGACTAGCGGGGGGACAGACCCAGTACTTC. It yields the protein CATKAGLAGGQTQYF.